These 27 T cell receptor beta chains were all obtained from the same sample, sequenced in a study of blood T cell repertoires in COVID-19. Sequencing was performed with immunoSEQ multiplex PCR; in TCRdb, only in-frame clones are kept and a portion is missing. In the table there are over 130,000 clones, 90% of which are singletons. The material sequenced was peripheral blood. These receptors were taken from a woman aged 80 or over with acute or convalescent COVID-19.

CDR3 nucleotide sequence: TGCGCCAGCAGCTGGGGGACAGGGACTAACTATGGCTACACCTTC. Translated: CASSWGTGTNYGYTF. The genes are TRBV5-1 and TRBJ1-2; 9 positions match TRBD1. The ends lost 3 bases at V and 0 bases at J; junction bases unmatched: 3. Per the germline V gene, CDR1 is SGHRS and CDR2 is YFSETQ. The CDR3 sequence is 15 residues long.

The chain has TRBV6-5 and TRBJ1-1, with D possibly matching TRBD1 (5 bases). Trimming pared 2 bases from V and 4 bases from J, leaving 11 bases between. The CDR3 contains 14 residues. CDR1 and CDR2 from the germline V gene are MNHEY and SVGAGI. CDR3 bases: TGTGCCAGCAGTTACAAGGGGTTGGGCACTGAAGCTTTCTTT. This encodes CASSYKGLGTEAFF.

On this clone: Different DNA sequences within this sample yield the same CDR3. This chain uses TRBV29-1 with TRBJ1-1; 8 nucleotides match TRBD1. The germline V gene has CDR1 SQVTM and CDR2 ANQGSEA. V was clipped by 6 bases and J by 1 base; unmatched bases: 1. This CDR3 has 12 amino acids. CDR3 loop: CSVGQGNTEAFF. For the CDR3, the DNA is TGCAGCGTCGGACAGGGGAACACTGAAGCTTTCTTT.

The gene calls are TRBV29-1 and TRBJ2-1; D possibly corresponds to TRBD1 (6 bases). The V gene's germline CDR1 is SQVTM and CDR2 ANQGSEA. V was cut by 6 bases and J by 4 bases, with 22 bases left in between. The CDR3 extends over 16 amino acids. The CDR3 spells CSVGTQGIGTYNEQFF. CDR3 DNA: TGCAGCGTCGGAACACAGGGAATCGGGACGTACAATGAGCAGTTCTTC.

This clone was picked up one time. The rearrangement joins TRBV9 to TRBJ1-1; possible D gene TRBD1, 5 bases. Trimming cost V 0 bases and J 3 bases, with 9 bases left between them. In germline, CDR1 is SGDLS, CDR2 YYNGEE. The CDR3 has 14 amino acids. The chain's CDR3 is CASSVDQGYTEAFF. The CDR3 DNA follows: TGTGCCAGCAGCGTAGACCAGGGTTACACTGAAGCTTTCTTT.

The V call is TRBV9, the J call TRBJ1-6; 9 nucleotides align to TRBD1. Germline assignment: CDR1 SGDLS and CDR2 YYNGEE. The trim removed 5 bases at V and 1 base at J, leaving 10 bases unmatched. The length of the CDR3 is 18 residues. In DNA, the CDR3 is TGTGCCAGCAGTGATACGACAGGGGGTTTATCCTATAATTCACCCCTCCACTTT. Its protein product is CASSDTTGGLSYNSPLHF. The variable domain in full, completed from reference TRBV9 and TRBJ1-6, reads DSGVTQTPKHLITATGQRVTLRCSPRSGDLSVYWYQQSLDQGLQFLIQYYNGEERAKGNILERFSAQQFPDLHSELNLSSLELGDSALYFCASSDTTGGLSYNSPLHFGNGTRLTVT.

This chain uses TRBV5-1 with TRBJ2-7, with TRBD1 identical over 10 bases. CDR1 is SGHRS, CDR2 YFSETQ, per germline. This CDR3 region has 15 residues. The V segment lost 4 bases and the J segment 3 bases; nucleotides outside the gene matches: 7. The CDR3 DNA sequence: TGCGCCAGCAGCGTCCGGACAGGGGGGATCTACGAGCAGTACTTC. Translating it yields CASSVRTGGIYEQYF.

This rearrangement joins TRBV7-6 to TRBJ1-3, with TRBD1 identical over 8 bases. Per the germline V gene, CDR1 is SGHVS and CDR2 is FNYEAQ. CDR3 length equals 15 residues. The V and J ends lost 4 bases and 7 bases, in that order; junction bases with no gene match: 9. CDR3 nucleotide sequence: TGTGCCAGCAGCTCCACAGGGGGATTAGGGAACACCATATATTTT. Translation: CASSSTGGLGNTIYF. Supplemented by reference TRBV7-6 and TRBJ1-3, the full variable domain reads GAGVSQSPRYKVTKRGQDVALRCDPISGHVSLYWYRQALGQGPEFLTYFNYEAQQDKSGLPNDRFSAERPEGSISTLTIQRTEQRDSAMYRCASSSTGGLGNTIYFGEGSWLTVV.

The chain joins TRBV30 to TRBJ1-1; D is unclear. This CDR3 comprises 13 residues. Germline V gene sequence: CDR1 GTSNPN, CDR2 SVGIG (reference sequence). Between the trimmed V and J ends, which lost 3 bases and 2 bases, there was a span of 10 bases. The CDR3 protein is CAWRYSRNTEAFF. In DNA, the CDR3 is TGTGCCTGGAGATACAGCCGAAACACTGAAGCTTTCTTT. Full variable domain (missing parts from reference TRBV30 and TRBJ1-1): SQTIHQWPATLVQPVGSPLSLECTVEGTSNPNLYWYRQAAGRGLQLLFYSVGIGQISSEVPQNLSASRPQDRQFILSSKKLLLSDSGFYLCAWRYSRNTEAFFGQGTRLTVV.

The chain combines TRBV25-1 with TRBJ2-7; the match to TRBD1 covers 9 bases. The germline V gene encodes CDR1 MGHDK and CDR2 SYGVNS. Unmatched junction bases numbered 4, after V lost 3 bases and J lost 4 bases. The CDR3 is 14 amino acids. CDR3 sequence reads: CASSEGQGGYEQYF. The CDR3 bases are TGTGCCAGCAGTGAGGGACAGGGTGGGTACGAGCAGTACTTC.

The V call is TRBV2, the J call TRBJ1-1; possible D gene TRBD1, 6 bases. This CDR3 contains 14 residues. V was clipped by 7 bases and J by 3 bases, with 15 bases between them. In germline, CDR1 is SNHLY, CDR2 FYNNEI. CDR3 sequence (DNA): TGTGCCAGCATTAAGATAGCAGGGGACACTGAAGCTTTCTTT. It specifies CASIKIAGDTEAFF.

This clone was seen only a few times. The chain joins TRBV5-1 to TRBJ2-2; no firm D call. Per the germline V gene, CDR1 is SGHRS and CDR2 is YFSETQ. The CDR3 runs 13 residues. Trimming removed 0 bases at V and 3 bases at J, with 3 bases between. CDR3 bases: TGCGCCAGCAGCTTGGCCTACACCGGGGAGCTGTTTTTT. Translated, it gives CASSLAYTGELFF.

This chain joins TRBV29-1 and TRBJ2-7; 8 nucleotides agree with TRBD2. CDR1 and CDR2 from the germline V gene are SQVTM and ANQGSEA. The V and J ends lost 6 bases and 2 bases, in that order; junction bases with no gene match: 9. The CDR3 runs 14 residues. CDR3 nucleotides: TGCAGCGTCTACGGGGCGGGGGGAACCTACGAGCAGTACTTC. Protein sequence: CSVYGAGGTYEQYF.

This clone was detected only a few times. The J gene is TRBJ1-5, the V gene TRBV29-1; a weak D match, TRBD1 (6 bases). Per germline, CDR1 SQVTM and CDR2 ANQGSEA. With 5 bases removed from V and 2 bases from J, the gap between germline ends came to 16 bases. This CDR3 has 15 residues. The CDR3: CSVSQGLIGNQPQHF. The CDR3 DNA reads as TGCAGCGTTTCCCAGGGGTTGATAGGCAATCAGCCCCAGCATTTT.

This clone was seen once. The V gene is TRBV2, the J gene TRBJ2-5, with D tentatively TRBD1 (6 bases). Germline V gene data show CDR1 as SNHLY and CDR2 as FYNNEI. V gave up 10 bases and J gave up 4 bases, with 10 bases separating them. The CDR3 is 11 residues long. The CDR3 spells CATGVRETQYF. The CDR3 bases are TGTGCCACAGGGGTCCGAGAGACCCAGTACTTC.

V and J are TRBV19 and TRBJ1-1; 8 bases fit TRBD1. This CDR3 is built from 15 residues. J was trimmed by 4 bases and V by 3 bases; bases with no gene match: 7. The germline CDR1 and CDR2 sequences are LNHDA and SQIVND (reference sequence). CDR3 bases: TGTGCCAGTAGTATGTCCCAGGGGGCAGGCACTGAAGCTTTCTTT. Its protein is CASSMSQGAGTEAFF.

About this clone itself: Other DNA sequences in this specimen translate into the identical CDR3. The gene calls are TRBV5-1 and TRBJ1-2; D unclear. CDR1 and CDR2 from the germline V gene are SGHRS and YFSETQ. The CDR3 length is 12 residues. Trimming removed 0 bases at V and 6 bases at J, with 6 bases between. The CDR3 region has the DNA TGCGCCAGCAGCTTGGATCGGGATGGCTACACCTTC. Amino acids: CASSLDRDGYTF.

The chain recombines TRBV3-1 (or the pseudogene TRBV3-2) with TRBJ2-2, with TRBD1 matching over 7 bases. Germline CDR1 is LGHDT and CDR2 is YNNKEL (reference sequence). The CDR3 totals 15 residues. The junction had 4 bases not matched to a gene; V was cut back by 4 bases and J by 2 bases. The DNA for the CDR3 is TGTGCCAGCAGCCGCCGACAGGGAAACACCGGGGAGCTGTTTTTT. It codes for CASSRRQGNTGELFF.

CDR3 sequence: CASTPRDRGNIQYF. For the CDR3, the DNA is TGTGCCAGTACCCCGAGGGACAGGGGGAACATTCAGTACTTC. The rearrangement joins TRBV19 to TRBJ2-4, with 11 bases aligning to TRBD1. The CDR3 totals 14 residues. V lost 7 bases to trimming and J lost 7 bases; unmatched junction nucleotides: 6. Per the germline V gene, CDR1 is LNHDA and CDR2 is SQIVND (reference sequence).

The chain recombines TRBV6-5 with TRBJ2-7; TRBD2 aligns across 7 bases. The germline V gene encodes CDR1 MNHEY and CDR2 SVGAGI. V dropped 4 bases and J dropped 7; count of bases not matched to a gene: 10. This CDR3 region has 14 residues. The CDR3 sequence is CASSWDYNSGEQYF. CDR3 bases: TGTGCCAGCAGTTGGGACTACAATTCGGGGGAGCAGTACTTC.

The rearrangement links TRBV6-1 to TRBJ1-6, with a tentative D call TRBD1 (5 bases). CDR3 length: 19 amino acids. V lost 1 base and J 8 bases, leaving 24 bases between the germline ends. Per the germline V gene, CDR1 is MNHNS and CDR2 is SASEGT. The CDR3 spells CASSEGPQGPFILDSPLHF. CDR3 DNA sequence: TGTGCCAGCAGTGAAGGGCCCCAGGGCCCCTTTATACTTGATTCACCCCTCCACTTT.

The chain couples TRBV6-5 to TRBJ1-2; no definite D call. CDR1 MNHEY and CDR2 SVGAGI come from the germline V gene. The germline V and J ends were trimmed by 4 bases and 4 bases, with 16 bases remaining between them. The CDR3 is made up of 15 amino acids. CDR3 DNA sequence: TGTGCCAGCAGTTCCCGGGGAGTTGAAGGCTATGGCTACACCTTC. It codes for CASSSRGVEGYGYTF.

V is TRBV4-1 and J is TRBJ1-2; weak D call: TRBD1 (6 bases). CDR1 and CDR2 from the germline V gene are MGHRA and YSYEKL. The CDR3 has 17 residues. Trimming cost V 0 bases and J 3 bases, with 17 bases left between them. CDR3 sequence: CASSQDFRAGGDYGYTF. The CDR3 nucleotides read TGCGCCAGCAGCCAAGATTTTCGGGCGGGGGGCGACTATGGCTACACCTTC.

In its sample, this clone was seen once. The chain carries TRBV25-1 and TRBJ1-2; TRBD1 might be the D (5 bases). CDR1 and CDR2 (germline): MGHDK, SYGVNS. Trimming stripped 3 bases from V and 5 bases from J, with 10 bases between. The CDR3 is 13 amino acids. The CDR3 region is CASSEEGTYGYTF. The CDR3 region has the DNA TGTGCCAGCAGTGAGGAGGGGACGTATGGCTACACCTTC.

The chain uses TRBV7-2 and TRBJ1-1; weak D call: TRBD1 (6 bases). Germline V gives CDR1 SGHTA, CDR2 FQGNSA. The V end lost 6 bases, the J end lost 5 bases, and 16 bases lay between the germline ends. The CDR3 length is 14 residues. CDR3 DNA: TGTGCCAGCAGGGAACAGGGTACGGGGACTGAAGCTTTCTTT. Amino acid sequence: CASREQGTGTEAFF.

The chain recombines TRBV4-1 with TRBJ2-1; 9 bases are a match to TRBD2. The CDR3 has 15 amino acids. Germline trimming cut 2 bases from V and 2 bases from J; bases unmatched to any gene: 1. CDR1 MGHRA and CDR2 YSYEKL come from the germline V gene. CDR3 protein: CASSQSGGTYNEQFF. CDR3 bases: TGCGCCAGCAGCCAAAGCGGGGGGACCTACAATGAGCAGTTCTTC.

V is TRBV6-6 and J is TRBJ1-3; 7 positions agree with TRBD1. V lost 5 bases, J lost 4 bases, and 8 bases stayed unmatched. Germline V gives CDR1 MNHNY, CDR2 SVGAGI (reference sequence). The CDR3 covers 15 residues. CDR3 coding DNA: TGTGCCAGCAGTCCCCAGGGGGTTTCGGGAAACACCATATATTTT. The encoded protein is CASSPQGVSGNTIYF.